This T cell receptor beta chain was captured in a study of OX40 agonist ivuxolimab in advanced cancers. Study results and caveats: Circulating CD4+ and CD8+ T cells showed clonal expansion by week 6 at 0.1 to 3.0 mg/kg.

Profiling relied on immunoSEQ multiplex PCR, and the TCRdb table lists in-frame clones only, not all of them. The profile shows about 160,000 clones, roughly 92% of them singletons. For this clone: Its antigen remains unknown.

Specimen: CD4+ or CD8+ T cells sorted from blood, collected in a trial of the OX40 agonist ivuxolimab. The sequence was collected from an adult with an advanced solid tumor such as melanoma, head and neck, liver or kidney cancer.

The CDR3 nucleotides read TGTGCCAGCAGTTACCTGGGGGCGCGGGACACCGGGGAGCTGTTTTTT. Its translation: CASSYLGARDTGELFF. The chain joins TRBV6-5 to TRBJ2-2, with D maybe TRBD1 (6 bases). The germline V gene encodes CDR1 MNHEY and CDR2 SVGAGI. This CDR3 region has 16 residues. Trimming took 2 bases from V and 3 from J, leaving 13 bases between them.